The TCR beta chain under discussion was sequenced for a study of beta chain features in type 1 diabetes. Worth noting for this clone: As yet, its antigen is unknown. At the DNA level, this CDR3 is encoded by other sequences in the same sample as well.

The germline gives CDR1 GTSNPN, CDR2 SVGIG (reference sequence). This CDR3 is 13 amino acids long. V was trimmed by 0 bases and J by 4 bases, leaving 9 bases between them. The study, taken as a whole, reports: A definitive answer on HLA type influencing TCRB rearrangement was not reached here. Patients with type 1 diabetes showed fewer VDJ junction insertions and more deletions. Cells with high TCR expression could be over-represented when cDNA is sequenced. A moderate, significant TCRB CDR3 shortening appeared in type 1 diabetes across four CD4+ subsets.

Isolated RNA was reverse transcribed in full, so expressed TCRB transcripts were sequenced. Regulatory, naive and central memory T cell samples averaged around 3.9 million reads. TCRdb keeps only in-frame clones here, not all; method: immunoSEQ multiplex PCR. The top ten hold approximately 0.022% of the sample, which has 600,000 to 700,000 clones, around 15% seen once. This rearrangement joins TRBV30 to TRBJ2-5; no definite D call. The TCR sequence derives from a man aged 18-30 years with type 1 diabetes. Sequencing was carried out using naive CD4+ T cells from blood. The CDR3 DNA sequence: TGTGCCTGGAGTGTAAGGTTGAGAGAGACCCAGTACTTC. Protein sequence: CAWSVRLRETQYF.